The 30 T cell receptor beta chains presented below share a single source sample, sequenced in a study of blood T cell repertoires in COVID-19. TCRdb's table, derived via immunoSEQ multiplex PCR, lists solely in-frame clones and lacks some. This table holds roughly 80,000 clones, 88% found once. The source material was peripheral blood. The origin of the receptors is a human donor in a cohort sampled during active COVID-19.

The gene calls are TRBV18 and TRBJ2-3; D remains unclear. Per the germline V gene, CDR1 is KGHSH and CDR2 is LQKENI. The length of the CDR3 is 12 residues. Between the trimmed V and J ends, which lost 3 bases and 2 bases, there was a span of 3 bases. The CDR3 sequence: CASSPNTDTQYF. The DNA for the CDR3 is TGTGCCAGCTCACCTAACACAGATACGCAGTATTTT.

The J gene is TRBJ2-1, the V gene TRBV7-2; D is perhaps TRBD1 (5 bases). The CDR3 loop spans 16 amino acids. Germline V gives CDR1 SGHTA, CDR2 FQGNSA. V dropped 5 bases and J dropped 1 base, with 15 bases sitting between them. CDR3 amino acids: CASSRYSTDSYNEQFF. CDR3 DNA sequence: TGTGCCAGCAGCCGTTATTCGACAGATTCCTACAATGAGCAGTTCTTC.

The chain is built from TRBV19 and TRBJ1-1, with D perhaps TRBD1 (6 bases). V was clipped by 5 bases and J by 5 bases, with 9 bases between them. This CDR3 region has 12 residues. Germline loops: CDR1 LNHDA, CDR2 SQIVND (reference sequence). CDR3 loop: CASSFGQTEAFF. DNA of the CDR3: TGTGCCAGTAGTTTTGGACAGACTGAAGCTTTCTTT. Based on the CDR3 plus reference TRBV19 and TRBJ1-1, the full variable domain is DGGITQSPKYLFRKEGQNVTLSCEQNLNHDAMYWYRQDPGQGLRLIYYSQIVNDFQKGDIAEGYSVSREKKESFPLTVTSAQKNPTAFYLCASSFGQTEAFFGQGTRLTVV.

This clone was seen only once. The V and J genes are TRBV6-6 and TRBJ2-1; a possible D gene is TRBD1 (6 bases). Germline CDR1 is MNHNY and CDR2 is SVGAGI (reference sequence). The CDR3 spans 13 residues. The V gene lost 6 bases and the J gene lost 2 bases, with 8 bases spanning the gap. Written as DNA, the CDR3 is TGTGCCAGCAGCACAGGGCCCTACAATGAGCAGTTCTTC. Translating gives CASSTGPYNEQFF.

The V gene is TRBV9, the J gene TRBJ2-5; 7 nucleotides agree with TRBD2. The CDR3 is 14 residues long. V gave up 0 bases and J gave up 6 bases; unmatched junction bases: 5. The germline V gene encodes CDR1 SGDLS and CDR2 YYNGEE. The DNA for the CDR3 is TGTGCCAGCAGCGTAGGGGAGGGCGGCCAGACCCAGTACTTC. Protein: CASSVGEGGQTQYF.

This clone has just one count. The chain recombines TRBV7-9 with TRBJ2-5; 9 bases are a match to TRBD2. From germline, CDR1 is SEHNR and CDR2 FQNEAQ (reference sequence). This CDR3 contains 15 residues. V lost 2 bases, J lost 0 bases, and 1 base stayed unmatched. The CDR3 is CASSLLAGNQETQYF. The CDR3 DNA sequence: TGTGCCAGCAGCTTACTAGCGGGAAACCAAGAGACCCAGTACTTC.

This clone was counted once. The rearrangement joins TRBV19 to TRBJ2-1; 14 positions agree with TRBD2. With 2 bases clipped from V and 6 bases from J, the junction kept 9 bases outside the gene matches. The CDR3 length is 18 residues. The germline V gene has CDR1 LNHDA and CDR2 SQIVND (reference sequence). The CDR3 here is CASSITGTSGSWGNEQFF. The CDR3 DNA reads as TGTGCCAGTAGTATAACGGGGACTAGCGGGAGTTGGGGCAATGAGCAGTTCTTC. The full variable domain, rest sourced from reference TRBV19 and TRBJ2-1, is DGGITQSPKYLFRKEGQNVTLSCEQNLNHDAMYWYRQDPGQGLRLIYYSQIVNDFQKGDIAEGYSVSREKKESFPLTVTSAQKNPTAFYLCASSITGTSGSWGNEQFFGPGTRLTVL.

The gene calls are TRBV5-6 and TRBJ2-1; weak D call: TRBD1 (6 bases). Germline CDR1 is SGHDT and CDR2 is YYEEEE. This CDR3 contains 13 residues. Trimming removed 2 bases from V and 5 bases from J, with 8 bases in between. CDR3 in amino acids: CASSFPGDNEQFF. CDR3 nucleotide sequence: TGTGCCAGCAGCTTCCCAGGGGACAATGAGCAGTTCTTC.

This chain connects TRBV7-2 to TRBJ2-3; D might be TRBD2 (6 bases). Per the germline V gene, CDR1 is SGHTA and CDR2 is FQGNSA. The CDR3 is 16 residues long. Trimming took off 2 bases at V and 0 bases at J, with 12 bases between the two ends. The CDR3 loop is CASSLRAGTSTDTQYF. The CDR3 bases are TGTGCCAGCAGCTTACGGGCGGGGACCAGCACAGATACGCAGTATTTT. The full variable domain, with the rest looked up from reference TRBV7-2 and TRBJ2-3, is GAGVSQSPSNKVTEKGKDVELRCDPISGHTALYWYRQSLGQGLEFLIYFQGNSAPDKSGLPSDRFSAERTGGSVSTLTIQRTQQEDSAVYLCASSLRAGTSTDTQYFGPGTRLTVL.

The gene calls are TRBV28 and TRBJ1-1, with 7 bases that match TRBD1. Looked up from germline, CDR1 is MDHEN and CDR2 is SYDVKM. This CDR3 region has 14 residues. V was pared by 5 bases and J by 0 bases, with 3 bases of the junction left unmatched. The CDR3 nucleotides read TGTGCCAGCAGTCCCAGGGGGATGAACACTGAAGCTTTCTTT. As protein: CASSPRGMNTEAFF.

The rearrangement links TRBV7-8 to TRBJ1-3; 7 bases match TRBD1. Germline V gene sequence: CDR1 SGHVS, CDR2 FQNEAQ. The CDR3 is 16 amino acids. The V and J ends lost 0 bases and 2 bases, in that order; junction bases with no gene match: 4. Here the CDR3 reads CASSLAVGTAGNTIYF. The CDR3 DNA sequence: TGTGCCAGCAGCTTAGCTGTAGGGACAGCTGGAAACACCATATATTTT.

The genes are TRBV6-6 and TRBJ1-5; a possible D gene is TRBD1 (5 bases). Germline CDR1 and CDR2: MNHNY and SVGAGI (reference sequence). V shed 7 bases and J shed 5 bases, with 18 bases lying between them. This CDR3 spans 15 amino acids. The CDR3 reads CASIAQGGPHQPQHF. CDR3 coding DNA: TGTGCCAGCATCGCCCAGGGAGGCCCTCATCAGCCCCAGCATTTT.

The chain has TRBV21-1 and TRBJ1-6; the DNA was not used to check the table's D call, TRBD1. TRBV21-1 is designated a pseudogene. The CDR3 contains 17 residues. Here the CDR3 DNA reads TGTGCCAGCAGCTCTCAGCACAGGGGAGATCCTAATTCACCCCTCCACTTT. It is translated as CASSSQHRGDPNSPLHF.

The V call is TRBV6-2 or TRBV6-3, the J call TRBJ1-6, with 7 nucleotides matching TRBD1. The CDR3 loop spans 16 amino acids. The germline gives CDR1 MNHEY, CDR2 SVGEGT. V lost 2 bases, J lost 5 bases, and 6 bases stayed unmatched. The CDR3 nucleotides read TGTGCCAGCAGTTACAAAGGGGGCAGGGATAATTCACCCCTCCACTTT. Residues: CASSYKGGRDNSPLHF.

Here the CDR3 reads CASSLGGGFADTQYF. The CDR3 nucleotides are TGTGCCAGCAGCTTAGGGGGAGGTTTCGCAGATACGCAGTATTTT. The chain combines TRBV7-9 with TRBJ2-3; D possibly corresponds to TRBD2 (6 bases). The CDR3 runs 15 residues. Germline assignment: CDR1 SEHNR and CDR2 FQNEAQ (reference sequence). Deletions cut 1 base from V and 4 bases from J, with 12 bases between.

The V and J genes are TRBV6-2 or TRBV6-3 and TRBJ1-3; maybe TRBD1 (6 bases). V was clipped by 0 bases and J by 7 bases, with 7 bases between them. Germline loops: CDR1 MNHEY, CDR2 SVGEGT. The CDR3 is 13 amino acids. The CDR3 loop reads CASSYSTGNTIYF. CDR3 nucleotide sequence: TGTGCCAGCAGTTACTCGACAGGTAACACCATATATTTT.

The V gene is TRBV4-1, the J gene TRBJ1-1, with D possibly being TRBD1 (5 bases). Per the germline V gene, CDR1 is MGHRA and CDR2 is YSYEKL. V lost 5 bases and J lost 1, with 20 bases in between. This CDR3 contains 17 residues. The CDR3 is CASSGDGYLGGNTEAFF. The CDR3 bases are TGCGCCAGCAGCGGAGACGGTTACCTGGGGGGGAACACTGAAGCTTTCTTT.

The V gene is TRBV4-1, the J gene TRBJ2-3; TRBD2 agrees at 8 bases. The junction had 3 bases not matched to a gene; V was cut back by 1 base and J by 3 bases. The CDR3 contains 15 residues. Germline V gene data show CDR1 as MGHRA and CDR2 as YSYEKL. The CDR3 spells CASSQVLADTDTQYF. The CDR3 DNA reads TGCGCCAGCAGCCAAGTACTAGCGGATACAGATACGCAGTATTTT.

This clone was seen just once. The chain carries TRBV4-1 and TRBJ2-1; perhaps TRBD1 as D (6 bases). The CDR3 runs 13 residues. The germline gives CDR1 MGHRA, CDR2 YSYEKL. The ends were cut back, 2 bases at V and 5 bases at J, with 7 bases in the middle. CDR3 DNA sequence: TGCGCCAGCAGCCAACGGACAGACAATGAGCAGTTCTTC. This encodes CASSQRTDNEQFF.

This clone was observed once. The chain's CDR3 is CASSGTSGSSYEQYF. CDR3 in DNA: TGTGCCAGCAGCGGAACTAGCGGGAGCTCCTACGAGCAGTACTTC. This sequence joins TRBV9 and TRBJ2-7; TRBD2 aligns across 11 bases. CDR3 length: 15 amino acids. Germline V gene lookup returns CDR1 SGDLS and CDR2 YYNGEE. After removal of 3 bases from V and 0 bases from J, the junction contained 2 bases not matched to a gene.

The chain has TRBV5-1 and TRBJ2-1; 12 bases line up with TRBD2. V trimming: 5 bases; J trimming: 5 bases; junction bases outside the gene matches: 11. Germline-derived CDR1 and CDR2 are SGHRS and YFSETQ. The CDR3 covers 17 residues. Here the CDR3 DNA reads TGCGCCAGCAGAGGACAAAACGGACTAGCGGGACACAATGAGCAGTTCTTC. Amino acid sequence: CASRGQNGLAGHNEQFF.

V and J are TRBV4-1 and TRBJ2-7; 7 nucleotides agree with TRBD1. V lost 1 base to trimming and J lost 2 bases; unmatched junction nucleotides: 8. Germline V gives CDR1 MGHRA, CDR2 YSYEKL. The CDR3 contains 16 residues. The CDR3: CASSQVITGATYEQYF. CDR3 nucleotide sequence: TGCGCCAGCAGCCAAGTTATCACAGGGGCTACCTACGAGCAGTACTTC.

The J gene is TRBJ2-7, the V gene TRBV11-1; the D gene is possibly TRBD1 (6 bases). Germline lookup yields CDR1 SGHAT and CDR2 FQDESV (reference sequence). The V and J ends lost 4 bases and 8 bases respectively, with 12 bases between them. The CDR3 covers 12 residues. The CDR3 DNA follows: TGTGCCAGCAGCTCCCGCGGACAGAAGCAGTACTTC. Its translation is CASSSRGQKQYF.

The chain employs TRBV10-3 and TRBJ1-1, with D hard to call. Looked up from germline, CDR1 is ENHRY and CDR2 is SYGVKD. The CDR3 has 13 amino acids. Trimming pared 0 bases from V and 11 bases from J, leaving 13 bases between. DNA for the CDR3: TGTGCCATCAGTGAGTCGAGGGAGGCCGTCGCTTTCTTT. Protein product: CAISESREAVAFF.

The CDR3 region is CATGTGSWDEQFF. CDR3 nucleotide sequence: TGTGCCACAGGGACCGGGAGCTGGGATGAGCAGTTCTTC. This chain links TRBV27 with TRBJ2-1; tentatively, D is TRBD2 (6 bases). CDR1 MNHEY and CDR2 SMNVEV come from the germline V gene (reference sequence). V was trimmed by 10 bases and J by 8 bases, leaving 18 bases between them. The CDR3 totals 13 residues.

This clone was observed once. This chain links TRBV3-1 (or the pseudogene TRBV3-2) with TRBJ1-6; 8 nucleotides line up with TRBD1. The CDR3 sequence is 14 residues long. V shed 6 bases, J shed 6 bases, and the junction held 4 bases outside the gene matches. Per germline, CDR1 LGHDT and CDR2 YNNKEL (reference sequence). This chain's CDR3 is CASSQGAANSPLHF. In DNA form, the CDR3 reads TGTGCCAGCAGTCAGGGGGCGGCTAATTCACCCCTCCACTTT.

Here the CDR3 DNA reads TGTGCCAGCAGTGACATACTAGCGAGCTCCTACAATGAGCAGTTCTTC. Amino acid sequence: CASSDILASSYNEQFF. V is TRBV6-4 and J is TRBJ2-1; 7 bases line up with TRBD2. Germline V gene data show CDR1 as MRHNA and CDR2 as SNTAGT. V was clipped by 2 bases and J by 0 bases; unmatched bases: 4. The CDR3 has 16 residues.

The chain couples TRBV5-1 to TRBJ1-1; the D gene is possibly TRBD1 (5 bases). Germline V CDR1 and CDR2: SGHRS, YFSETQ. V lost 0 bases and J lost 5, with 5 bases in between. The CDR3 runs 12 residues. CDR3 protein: CASSLDRTEAFF. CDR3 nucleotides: TGCGCCAGCAGCTTGGACAGGACTGAAGCTTTCTTT.

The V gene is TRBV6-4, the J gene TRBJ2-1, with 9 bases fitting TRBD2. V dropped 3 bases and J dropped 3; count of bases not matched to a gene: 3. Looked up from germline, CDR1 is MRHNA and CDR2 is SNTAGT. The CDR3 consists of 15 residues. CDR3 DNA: TGTGCCAGCAGTGAGGAGCGGGGGGACTACAATGAGCAGTTCTTC. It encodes CASSEERGDYNEQFF.

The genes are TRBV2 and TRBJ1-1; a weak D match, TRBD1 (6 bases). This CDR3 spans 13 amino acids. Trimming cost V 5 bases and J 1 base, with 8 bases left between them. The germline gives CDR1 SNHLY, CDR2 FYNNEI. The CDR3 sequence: CASSRDKNTEAFF. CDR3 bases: TGTGCCAGCAGTAGGGACAAGAACACTGAAGCTTTCTTT.